This T cell receptor beta chain was documented in a study of T cell responses to AZD1222 COVID-19 vaccine. Study-level findings and limits: Clonal diversity was possibly underestimated, and white British individuals and females predominated among donors.

From germline, CDR1 is LNHDA and CDR2 SQIVND (reference sequence). V lost 1 base and J lost 5, with 15 bases in between. This CDR3 spans 15 amino acids. The method was immunoSEQ multiplex PCR; TCRdb's version includes in-frame clones alone and lacks a portion of them. The sample comprises approximately 190,000 clones, approximately 91% of which are singletons, and roughly 0.98% rests with the top ten. With regard to this clone: The antigen remains unidentified.

V usage is TRBV19 and J usage is TRBJ2-7, with a possible D match to TRBD2 (6 bases). This clonotype originated in an adult in good health. Sequencing was performed on peripheral blood, taken on day 0 of AZD1222 vaccination. The CDR3 spells CASSIVLGRRDEQYF. As DNA, the CDR3 is TGTGCCAGTAGTATAGTATTGGGCAGGAGGGACGAGCAGTACTTC.